The next 25 T cell receptor beta chains were all read from a single sample in a study of OX40 agonist ivuxolimab in advanced cancers. The assay was immunoSEQ multiplex PCR, and TCRdb's table has in-frame clones only and misses some. The sample holds about 76,000 clones; roughly 89% are singletons and the top ten take approximately 13%. This sample comprised CD4+ or CD8+ T cells sorted from blood, obtained in a trial of the OX40 agonist ivuxolimab. These receptors were taken from an adult with an advanced solid tumor such as melanoma, head and neck, liver or kidney cancer.

The rearrangement joins TRBV6-5 to TRBJ1-2, with no clear D. Trimming cost V 7 bases and J 5 bases, with 11 bases left between them. CDR3 length equals 12 residues. Germline CDR1 reads MNHEY; CDR2 reads SVGAGI. CDR3 protein: CASTAGGYGYTF. CDR3 in DNA: TGTGCCAGCACGGCAGGAGGATATGGCTACACCTTC.

The chain couples TRBV18 to TRBJ2-1; 14 nucleotides align to TRBD2. The CDR3 runs 14 residues. The ends lost 8 bases at V and 8 bases at J; junction bases unmatched: 5. The germline V gene has CDR1 KGHSH and CDR2 LQKENI. The CDR3 bases are TGTGCCAGCGGGACTAGCGGGAGAAGCGATGAGCAGTTCTTC. This translates into CASGTSGRSDEQFF. The full variable domain, with the rest looked up from reference TRBV18 and TRBJ2-1, is NAGVMQNPRHLVRRRGQEARLRCSPMKGHSHVYWYRQLPEEGLKFMVYLQKENIIDESGMPKERFSAEFPKEGPSILRIQQVVRGDSAAYFCASGTSGRSDEQFFGPGTRLTVL.

This clone was detected a few times. The chain combines TRBV28 with TRBJ1-2; TRBD1 might be the D (6 bases). The length of the CDR3 is 15 residues. Germline CDR1 and CDR2: MDHEN and SYDVKM. V was cut by 2 bases and J by 5 bases, with 15 bases left in between. The DNA for the CDR3 is TGTGCCAGCAGTTTAAGGTCAGGGGAAGGATATGGCTACACCTTC. The encoded protein is CASSLRSGEGYGYTF.

J is TRBJ1-4 and V is TRBV10-1; TRBD1 might be the D (6 bases). The CDR3 has 15 amino acids. Germline CDR1 WNHNN, CDR2 SYGVQD (reference sequence). Between the trimmed V and J ends, which lost 2 bases and 6 bases, there was a span of 13 bases. CDR3 loop: CASSEAGAGHEKLFF. The CDR3 DNA follows: TGCGCCAGCAGTGAGGCAGGGGCCGGCCATGAAAAACTGTTTTTT.

The rearrangement joins TRBV5-4 to TRBJ2-3; 8 positions agree with TRBD2. Germline V lookup: CDR1 SGHNT, CDR2 YYREEE (reference sequence). Unmatched junction bases numbered 12, after V lost 4 bases and J lost 5 bases. The CDR3 has 16 amino acids. CDR3 sequence (DNA): TGTGCCAGCAGCCCTTGGGGGGCCGGGACTAGAGATACGCAGTATTTT. It encodes CASSPWGAGTRDTQYF.

This chain links TRBV5-4 with TRBJ2-5, with D possibly TRBD1 on 6 matching bases. Looked up from germline, CDR1 is SGHNT and CDR2 is YYREEE (reference sequence). The germline V and J ends were trimmed by 6 bases and 5 bases, with 14 bases remaining between them. The CDR3 covers 13 residues. The CDR3 coding sequence is TGTGCCAGCACCTACAGGGTTGGGGAGACCCAGTACTTC. It translates to CASTYRVGETQYF.

This rearrangement joins TRBV2 to TRBJ1-1; TRBD1 is a possible D gene (6 bases). Trimming pared 7 bases from V and 4 bases from J, leaving 19 bases between. The CDR3 consists of 15 residues. CDR1 and CDR2 (germline): SNHLY, FYNNEI. This CDR3 is CASKGGREAGTEAFF. The CDR3 DNA sequence: TGTGCCAGCAAGGGGGGTCGAGAGGCAGGCACTGAAGCTTTCTTT. Supplemented by reference TRBV2 and TRBJ1-1, the full variable domain reads EPEVTQTPSHQVTQMGQEVILRCVPISNHLYFYWYRQILGQKVEFLVSFYNNEISEKSEIFDDQFSVERPDGSNFTLKIRSTKLEDSAMYFCASKGGREAGTEAFFGQGTRLTVV.

The chain joins TRBV27 to TRBJ2-2; 9 bases align to TRBD2. CDR1 and CDR2 from the germline V gene are MNHEY and SMNVEV (reference sequence). Trimming took 5 bases from V and 5 from J; bases not matched to a gene: 3. This CDR3 is built from 14 residues. The CDR3 bases are TGTGCCAGCAGTCCCCTAGCGGGAACCGGGGAGCTGTTTTTT. This encodes CASSPLAGTGELFF.

The V call is TRBV18, the J call TRBJ2-1; 7 bases agree with TRBD1. CDR1 is KGHSH, CDR2 LQKENI, per germline. V gave up 0 bases and J gave up 8 bases; unmatched junction bases: 10. The CDR3 contains 16 residues. CDR3 bases: TGTGCCAGCTCACCACCGATAAGGGGGCGCAGGGATGAGCAGTTCTTC. Amino acids: CASSPPIRGRRDEQFF.

The chain couples TRBV7-8 to TRBJ2-3, with D unclear. V lost 4 bases and J 6 bases, leaving 11 bases between the germline ends. Germline loops: CDR1 SGHVS, CDR2 FQNEAQ. The CDR3 has 13 residues. CDR3 sequence: CASSSTRLDTQYF. CDR3 coding DNA: TGTGCCAGCAGCTCCACACGGTTGGATACGCAGTATTTT.

The V and J genes are TRBV6-1 and TRBJ1-1, with 9 bases fitting TRBD1. The CDR3 has 14 amino acids. CDR1 MNHNS and CDR2 SASEGT come from the germline V gene. The V and J ends lost 7 bases and 10 bases, in that order; junction bases with no gene match: 13. For the CDR3, the DNA is TGTGCCAGCATTGCCCGGACAGGGGACAGCGGAGCTTTCTTT. Translating it yields CASIARTGDSGAFF.

The V gene is TRBV11-2, the J gene TRBJ2-1; D is possibly TRBD2 (5 bases). The CDR3 length is 16 residues. Germline-derived CDR1 and CDR2 are SGHAT and FQNNGV. V lost 4 bases and J 0 bases, leaving 13 bases between the germline ends. CDR3 DNA: TGTGCCAGCAGCTCCTTCGGGGTGGGCTCCTACAATGAGCAGTTCTTC. It codes for CASSSFGVGSYNEQFF. Based on the CDR3 plus reference TRBV11-2 and TRBJ2-1, the full variable domain is EAGVAQSPRYKIIEKRQSVAFWCNPISGHATLYWYQQILGQGPKLLIQFQNNGVVDDSQLPKDRFSAERLKGVDSTLKIQPAKLEDSAVYLCASSSFGVGSYNEQFFGPGTRLTVL.

The gene calls are TRBV18 and TRBJ2-1, with 7 bases identical to TRBD1. The CDR3 has 15 amino acids. The junction had 3 bases not matched to a gene; V was cut back by 2 bases and J by 2 bases. CDR1 KGHSH and CDR2 LQKENI come from the germline V gene. The chain's CDR3 is CASSPSDRAYNEQFF. CDR3 coding DNA: TGTGCCAGCTCACCATCTGACAGGGCCTACAATGAGCAGTTCTTC.

The chain has TRBV30 and TRBJ1-6; D call uncertain. Germline V gene data show CDR1 as GTSNPN and CDR2 as SVGIG (reference sequence). V was cut by 3 bases and J by 2 bases, with 8 bases left in between. There are 14 residues in the CDR3. As DNA, the CDR3 is TGTGCCTGGAGCGAGGCAGCCTATAATTCACCCCTCCACTTT. As protein: CAWSEAAYNSPLHF.

V gene TRBV5-6 combines with J gene TRBJ1-1; D ambiguous. This CDR3 spans 12 amino acids. CDR1 and CDR2 from the germline V gene are SGHDT and YYEEEE. Trimming took 2 bases from V and 7 from J, leaving 9 bases between them. This chain's CDR3 is CASSLRAVEAFF. For the CDR3, the DNA is TGTGCCAGCAGCTTACGGGCCGTTGAAGCTTTCTTT. Complete variable domain (other parts from reference TRBV5-6 and TRBJ1-1): DAGVTQSPTHLIKTRGQQVTLRCSPKSGHDTVSWYQQALGQGPQFIFQYYEEEERQRGNFPDRFSGHQFPNYSSELNVNALLLGDSALYLCASSLRAVEAFFGQGTRLTVV.

The chain links TRBV27 to TRBJ2-1; 10 bases are a match to TRBD2. The V and J ends lost 5 bases and 1 base, in that order; junction bases with no gene match: 5. This CDR3 comprises 16 residues. Germline V CDR1 and CDR2: MNHEY, SMNVEV (reference sequence). The CDR3 loop reads CASSPLAGASYNEQFF. In DNA form, the CDR3 reads TGTGCCAGCAGTCCCCTAGCGGGAGCTTCCTACAATGAGCAGTTCTTC.

The CDR3: CASSFGDYSNQPQHF. In nucleotides, the CDR3 is TGTGCCAGCAGCTTCGGGGATTATAGCAATCAGCCCCAGCATTTT. The chain employs TRBV7-6 and TRBJ1-5; D call uncertain. The CDR3 sequence is 15 residues long. With 3 bases removed from V and 0 bases from J, the gap between germline ends came to 9 bases. CDR1 SGHVS and CDR2 FNYEAQ come from the germline V gene. The full variable domain, completed using reference TRBV7-6 and TRBJ1-5, is GAGVSQSPRYKVTKRGQDVALRCDPISGHVSLYWYRQALGQGPEFLTYFNYEAQQDKSGLPNDRFSAERPEGSISTLTIQRTEQRDSAMYRCASSFGDYSNQPQHFGDGTRLSIL.

The chain employs TRBV5-4 and TRBJ2-7; D is unresolved. This CDR3 is built from 13 residues. V lost 6 bases and J 5 bases, leaving 15 bases between the germline ends. From germline, CDR1 is SGHNT and CDR2 YYREEE (reference sequence). This chain's CDR3 is CASTLYSGDEQYF. For the CDR3, the DNA is TGTGCCAGCACCCTATATAGTGGTGACGAGCAGTACTTC.

The V call is TRBV30, the J call TRBJ2-5; 8 nucleotides agree with TRBD2. Germline trimming cut 4 bases from V and 4 bases from J; bases unmatched to any gene: 8. The CDR3 spans 14 residues. Germline V gene data show CDR1 as GTSNPN and CDR2 as SVGIG (reference sequence). CDR3: CAWIRAGGRETQYF. The CDR3 DNA sequence: TGTGCCTGGATTAGGGCGGGAGGTCGAGAGACCCAGTACTTC.

The chain has TRBV19 and TRBJ2-3; 10 bases fit TRBD1. V trimming: 3 bases; J trimming: 4 bases; junction bases outside the gene matches: 10. The CDR3 is 17 residues long. CDR1 is LNHDA and CDR2 is SQIVND in the germline V gene (reference sequence). CDR3 nucleotides: TGTGCCAGTAGTATGACCCCGGGACAGGGGTTCGCAGATACGCAGTATTTT. It encodes CASSMTPGQGFADTQYF.

This chain connects TRBV30 to TRBJ1-4; no firm D call. The length of the CDR3 is 12 residues. Trimming pared 3 bases from V and 6 bases from J, leaving 8 bases between. Germline V lookup: CDR1 GTSNPN, CDR2 SVGIG (reference sequence). The CDR3 DNA reads TGTGCCTGGAGCTCTCCCTATGAAAAACTGTTTTTT. It translates to CAWSSPYEKLFF. Variable domain in full (rest from reference TRBV30 and TRBJ1-4): SQTIHQWPATLVQPVGSPLSLECTVEGTSNPNLYWYRQAAGRGLQLLFYSVGIGQISSEVPQNLSASRPQDRQFILSSKKLLLSDSGFYLCAWSSPYEKLFFGSGTQLSVL.

The chain carries TRBV11-2 and TRBJ2-1; 9 nucleotides agree with TRBD2. This CDR3 is built from 14 residues. The germline gives CDR1 SGHAT, CDR2 FQNNGV. The V segment lost 4 bases and the J segment 8 bases; nucleotides outside the gene matches: 6. Here the CDR3 reads CASSSGLAGDEQFF. CDR3 bases: TGTGCCAGCAGCTCGGGACTAGCTGGTGATGAGCAGTTCTTC.

The chain couples TRBV7-9 to TRBJ2-7; 9 nucleotides match TRBD1. This CDR3 is built from 13 residues. V shed 6 bases, J shed 5 bases, and the junction held 5 bases outside the gene matches. CDR1 is SEHNR and CDR2 is FQNEAQ in the germline V gene (reference sequence). CDR3 bases: TGTGCCAGCAGGGGGACAGGGTGGCACGAGCAGTACTTC. It specifies CASRGTGWHEQYF.

The chain recombines TRBV4-2 with TRBJ2-3; 13 positions agree with TRBD2. The germline gives CDR1 LGHNA, CDR2 YNFKEQ. The CDR3 runs to 20 residues. After removal of 0 bases from V and 2 bases from J, the junction contained 11 bases not matched to a gene. CDR3 residues: CASSQEGWTSGRGYTDTQYF. The CDR3 nucleotides read TGTGCCAGCAGCCAAGAGGGGTGGACTAGCGGGAGAGGTTACACAGATACGCAGTATTTT.

The chain combines TRBV6-6 with TRBJ1-1; D might be TRBD1 (5 bases). The CDR3 length is 13 residues. Germline V gene sequence: CDR1 MNHNY, CDR2 SVGAGI (reference sequence). The V and J ends lost 1 base and 5 bases respectively, with 8 bases between them. CDR3 region: CASSYLGDTEAFF. The DNA for the CDR3 is TGTGCCAGCAGTTACTTAGGGGATACTGAAGCTTTCTTT.